These 29 T cell receptor beta chains were all obtained from the same sample, sequenced in a study of beta chain features in type 1 diabetes. These receptors are not linked to any known antigen. General study findings and limits: The study found moderately but significantly shorter TCRB CDR3s in all four CD4+ subsets of Type 1 diabetes patients.

Since all of the isolated RNA was reverse transcribed, expressed TCRB transcripts were what got sequenced. Some clones are missing from TCRdb's copy, which holds only in-frame ones; the method was immunoSEQ multiplex PCR. The sample has around 250,000 clones, approximately 14% seen once. The sample was naive CD4+ T cells from blood. All receptors derive from a man in his thirties or forties with type 1 diabetes.

J is TRBJ1-2 and V is TRBV29-1, with D possibly TRBD1 on 5 matching bases. Germline assignment: CDR1 SQVTM and CDR2 ANQGSEA. This CDR3 has 12 residues. With 4 bases removed from V and 7 bases from J, the gap between germline ends came to 13 bases. The CDR3 reads CSVGGLGGGYTF. CDR3 DNA: TGCAGCGTTGGGGGTTTGGGGGGTGGCTACACCTTC.

The chain employs TRBV7-9 and TRBJ1-4; no clear D. The V and J ends lost 1 base and 5 bases respectively, with 14 bases between them. The germline gives CDR1 SEHNR, CDR2 FQNEAQ (reference sequence). The CDR3 length is 16 residues. The CDR3 protein is CASSLVDIGPNEKLFF. CDR3 DNA: TGTGCCAGCAGCTTAGTTGACATTGGTCCCAATGAAAAACTGTTTTTT.

The chain joins TRBV6-1 to TRBJ2-4; the match to TRBD2 covers 11 bases. J was trimmed by 6 bases and V by 6 bases; bases with no gene match: 1. Germline CDR1 MNHNS, CDR2 SASEGT. This CDR3 has 13 amino acids. The CDR3 bases are TGTGCCAGCAGGGGGACTAGCGGAAACATTCAGTACTTC. Its translation is CASRGTSGNIQYF.

There are a few counts of this clone. V and J are TRBV4-1 and TRBJ2-3; 9 bases are a match to TRBD2. The junction had 10 bases not matched to a gene; V was cut back by 4 bases and J by 5 bases. The CDR3 spans 16 residues. Germline loops: CDR1 MGHRA, CDR2 YSYEKL. This CDR3 is CASSPPAGGGGDTQYF. CDR3 DNA sequence: TGCGCCAGCAGCCCTCCAGCGGGGGGCGGAGGAGATACGCAGTATTTT.

The genes are TRBV11-2 and TRBJ2-2, with TRBD2 matching over 9 bases. The CDR3 runs to 17 residues. CDR1 and CDR2 (germline): SGHAT, FQNNGV. The trim removed 5 bases at V and 0 bases at J, leaving 7 bases unmatched. In DNA, the CDR3 is TGTGCCAGCAGCGAATCACTAGCGGGCGCGAACACCGGGGAGCTGTTTTTT. Translated: CASSESLAGANTGELFF.

This clone has only a few counts. The chain employs TRBV10-2 and TRBJ2-7; unclear D gene. The CDR3 runs 11 residues. The germline V gene has CDR1 WSHSY and CDR2 SAAADI. V lost 6 bases, J lost 2 bases, and 5 bases lay in between. For the CDR3, the DNA is TGCGCCAGCAGCCCAGCCTACGAGCAGTACTTC. It encodes CASSPAYEQYF.

The chain employs TRBV2 and TRBJ1-5; D possibly corresponds to TRBD1 (6 bases). Trimming removed 4 bases from V and 8 bases from J, with 12 bases in between. CDR1 SNHLY and CDR2 FYNNEI come from the germline V gene. The CDR3 has 13 amino acids. CDR3 sequence: CASSVGAFEPQHF. Written as DNA, the CDR3 is TGTGCCAGCAGTGTGGGGGCTTTTGAGCCCCAGCATTTT.

This clone has more than one count but fewer than ten. The chain uses TRBV11-2 and TRBJ1-1, with a possible D match to TRBD1 (5 bases). The V gene lost 1 base and the J gene lost 10 bases, with 13 bases spanning the gap. Germline CDR1 and CDR2: SGHAT and FQNNGV. The CDR3 spans 13 residues. The DNA of the CDR3 is TGTGCCAGCAGCTTAGCAGGGAACCCCGTAGCTTTCTTT. Its protein is CASSLAGNPVAFF.

The chain has TRBV18 and TRBJ2-7; TRBD2 matches at 8 bases. CDR3 length: 14 amino acids. V trimming: 5 bases; J trimming: 2 bases; junction bases outside the gene matches: 5. Germline V CDR1 and CDR2: KGHSH, LQKENI. CDR3 sequence: CASSSTSDPYEQYF. The CDR3 coding sequence is TGTGCCAGCTCATCGACTAGCGACCCCTACGAGCAGTACTTC.

This clone was detected only a few times. The gene calls are TRBV5-1 and TRBJ2-1; 9 bases are shared with TRBD2. This CDR3 region has 15 residues. Trimming removed 4 bases from V and 5 bases from J; junction bases left unmatched: 7. The germline V gene has CDR1 SGHRS and CDR2 YFSETQ. The CDR3 region is CASSPTGLANNEQFF. CDR3 nucleotide sequence: TGCGCCAGCAGCCCTACGGGACTAGCAAACAATGAGCAGTTCTTC.

In this sample, this clone turned up a few times. The rearrangement joins TRBV19 to TRBJ2-1; D is perhaps TRBD1 (5 bases). The germline V and J ends were trimmed by 4 bases and 0 bases, with 13 bases remaining between them. The CDR3 totals 16 residues. Germline V gene data show CDR1 as LNHDA and CDR2 as SQIVND (reference sequence). CDR3 in DNA: TGTGCCAGTAGTAAGACAGCTTCAAGCTCCTACAATGAGCAGTTCTTC. Residues: CASSKTASSSYNEQFF.

The chain recombines TRBV9 with TRBJ2-4, with 8 positions matching TRBD2. Germline V gene sequence: CDR1 SGDLS, CDR2 YYNGEE. The ends lost 4 bases at V and 2 bases at J; junction bases unmatched: 14. The CDR3 length is 18 residues. The CDR3 DNA follows: TGTGCCAGCAGCCCCGAGGGCGGGGGGCGCAAGACCAAAAACATTCAGTACTTC. As protein: CASSPEGGGRKTKNIQYF.

As for this clone: The junction and the germline gene differ at one end; a read error may be behind it. The CDR3 DNA follows: TGTGCCAGCAGGGCGATGACAGGGTACCAGGAGACCCAGTACTTC. Protein product: CASRAMTGYQETQYF. V and J are TRBV11-2 and TRBJ2-5; 7 bases agree with TRBD1. This CDR3 spans 15 amino acids. Germline values: CDR1 SGHAT, CDR2 FQNNGV.

This clone has only a few counts. V usage is TRBV15 and J usage is TRBJ2-3; 15 bases are a match to TRBD2. This CDR3 contains 17 residues. The V and J ends lost 5 bases and 2 bases, in that order; junction bases with no gene match: 5. Per the germline V gene, CDR1 is LNHNV and CDR2 is YYDKDF (reference sequence). The CDR3 is CATSDGLAGGNTDTQYF. CDR3 coding DNA: TGTGCCACCAGCGACGGACTAGCGGGAGGGAACACAGATACGCAGTATTTT.

This clone turned up a few times. For the CDR3, the DNA is TGTGCCAGCAGCTTGAGGGCAGGGAGGGGTGAAAAACTGTTTTTT. It translates to CASSLRAGRGEKLFF. V usage is TRBV5-4 and J usage is TRBJ1-4, with D tentatively TRBD1 (5 bases). Trimming cost V 1 base and J 7 bases, with 14 bases left between them. The CDR3 totals 15 residues. The germline CDR1 and CDR2 sequences are SGHNT and YYREEE (reference sequence).

This clone was seen only a few times. This chain connects TRBV2 to TRBJ2-2, with D possibly matching TRBD2 (5 bases). CDR3 size: 13 residues. Per the germline V gene, CDR1 is SNHLY and CDR2 is FYNNEI. V lost 7 bases, J lost 3 bases, and 9 bases lay in between. CDR3 nucleotides: TGTGCCAGCACCACGGGGTACACCGGGGAGCTGTTTTTT. This encodes CASTTGYTGELFF.

Details on this clone: Other DNA sequences of this sample code for an identical CDR3. The J gene is TRBJ2-5, the V gene TRBV5-1, with TRBD1 as a possible D gene (5 bases). The CDR3 runs to 14 residues. Trimming stripped 0 bases from V and 1 base from J, with 7 bases between. Germline V lookup: CDR1 SGHRS, CDR2 YFSETQ. CDR3 in amino acids: CASSLGQGQETQYF. Here the CDR3 DNA reads TGCGCCAGCAGCTTGGGTCAGGGCCAAGAGACCCAGTACTTC.

The rearrangement uses TRBV11-3 and TRBJ2-1; D may be TRBD1 (6 bases). Deletions cut 5 bases from V and 8 bases from J, with 25 bases between. In germline, CDR1 is SGHNT, CDR2 YENEEA. The CDR3 is made up of 17 amino acids. The CDR3: CASSPRAGVGTIDEQFF. The CDR3 DNA reads as TGTGCCAGCAGCCCAAGAGCCGGGGTCGGGACAATCGATGAGCAGTTCTTC.

V usage is TRBV18 and J usage is TRBJ1-4; D possibly corresponds to TRBD1 (5 bases). V was cut by 3 bases and J by 7 bases, with 15 bases left in between. The length of the CDR3 is 15 residues. From germline, CDR1 is KGHSH and CDR2 LQKENI. The CDR3 protein is CASSPRAGLGEKLFF. The CDR3 coding sequence is TGTGCCAGCTCACCTCGGGCAGGGCTTGGTGAAAAACTGTTTTTT.

The chain links TRBV11-2 to TRBJ1-3, with D hard to call. V was shortened by 1 base and J by 2 bases, with 9 bases between the two germline ends. The CDR3 is made up of 15 amino acids. Germline-derived CDR1 and CDR2 are SGHAT and FQNNGV. The CDR3 DNA is TGTGCCAGCAGCTTAGCGGGAACCACTGGAAACACCATATATTTT. Translating gives CASSLAGTTGNTIYF.

This chain uses TRBV11-2 with TRBJ1-5; D is uncertain. Trimming shortened V by 3 bases and J by 6 bases, and 9 bases separated the two germline ends. Germline CDR1 SGHAT, CDR2 FQNNGV. The CDR3 runs 13 residues. The CDR3: CASSLEPGQPQHF. CDR3 bases: TGTGCCAGCAGCTTGGAACCGGGTCAGCCCCAGCATTTT.

Only a few counts were recorded for this clone. This chain connects TRBV6-5 to TRBJ1-2; 7 bases agree with TRBD1. The CDR3 runs to 13 residues. The V and J ends lost 6 bases and 7 bases, in that order; junction bases with no gene match: 8. Per the germline V gene, CDR1 is MNHEY and CDR2 is SVGAGI. The CDR3 sequence is CASSRDRESGYTF. DNA for the CDR3: TGTGCCAGCAGCCGAGACAGGGAGAGTGGCTACACCTTC.

This clone was counted only a few times. The chain recombines TRBV6-5 with TRBJ2-1, with 12 bases fitting TRBD2. The junction had 5 bases not matched to a gene; V was cut back by 5 bases and J by 6 bases. The V gene's germline CDR1 is MNHEY and CDR2 SVGAGI. The CDR3 runs 15 residues. DNA for the CDR3: TGTGCCAGCAGTCGAATGACTAGCGGGAGCAATGAGCAGTTCTTC. This sequence encodes CASSRMTSGSNEQFF.

This clone was picked up a small number of times. The chain combines TRBV18 with TRBJ2-3; 11 nucleotides align to TRBD1. With 0 bases clipped from V and 5 bases from J, the junction kept 4 bases outside the gene matches. This CDR3 region has 16 residues. Germline V CDR1 and CDR2: KGHSH, LQKENI. CDR3 DNA sequence: TGTGCCAGCTCACCACCGAGGACAGGGGGCAGAGATACGCAGTATTTT. Amino acids: CASSPPRTGGRDTQYF.

V is TRBV29-1 and J is TRBJ1-3, with TRBD1 matching over 9 bases. Germline CDR1 and CDR2: SQVTM and ANQGSEA. The length of the CDR3 is 14 residues. Trimming took 7 bases from V and 0 from J; bases not matched to a gene: 4. The CDR3 coding sequence is TGCAGCGCTGGACAGGGGACCTCTGGAAACACCATATATTTT. Protein: CSAGQGTSGNTIYF.

DNA of the CDR3: TGTGCCAGCTCACCACCACGACTAGGAAGCACAGATACGCAGTATTTT. Its protein product is CASSPPRLGSTDTQYF. The V and J genes are TRBV18 and TRBJ2-3; weak D call: TRBD2 (6 bases). Trimming left V 0 bases short and J 0 bases short, with 10 bases between. In germline, CDR1 is KGHSH, CDR2 LQKENI. The CDR3 totals 16 residues.

This clone has more than one count but fewer than ten. The chain has TRBV9 and TRBJ1-2, with 9 bases lining up with TRBD1. Per the germline V gene, CDR1 is SGDLS and CDR2 is YYNGEE. J was trimmed by 5 bases and V by 4 bases; bases with no gene match: 3. CDR3 length: 13 residues. CDR3 amino acids: CASSPDRGYGYTF. DNA of the CDR3: TGTGCCAGCAGCCCTGACAGGGGGTATGGCTACACCTTC. Combining the CDR3 with reference TRBV9 and TRBJ1-2 gives the whole variable domain DSGVTQTPKHLITATGQRVTLRCSPRSGDLSVYWYQQSLDQGLQFLIQYYNGEERAKGNILERFSAQQFPDLHSELNLSSLELGDSALYFCASSPDRGYGYTFGSGTRLTVV.

The chain carries TRBV19 and TRBJ1-2; D is possibly TRBD1 (6 bases). The CDR3 contains 17 residues. Looked up from germline, CDR1 is LNHDA and CDR2 is SQIVND (reference sequence). V shed 3 bases and J shed 0 bases, with 17 bases lying between them. Here the CDR3 reads CASSIGGGLFPNYGYTF. The DNA of the CDR3 is TGTGCCAGTAGTATTGGCGGGGGCCTGTTTCCTAACTATGGCTACACCTTC.

This clone was detected only a few times. As DNA, the CDR3 is TGCAGCGTCGGGACAGGGGGGGGTGAAAAACTGTTTTTT. Translating it yields CSVGTGGGEKLFF. The chain combines TRBV29-1 with TRBJ1-4; TRBD1 matches 11 bases. CDR3 length equals 13 residues. Germline CDR1 SQVTM, CDR2 ANQGSEA. Trimming cost V 6 bases and J 7 bases; bases outside gene matches: 4.